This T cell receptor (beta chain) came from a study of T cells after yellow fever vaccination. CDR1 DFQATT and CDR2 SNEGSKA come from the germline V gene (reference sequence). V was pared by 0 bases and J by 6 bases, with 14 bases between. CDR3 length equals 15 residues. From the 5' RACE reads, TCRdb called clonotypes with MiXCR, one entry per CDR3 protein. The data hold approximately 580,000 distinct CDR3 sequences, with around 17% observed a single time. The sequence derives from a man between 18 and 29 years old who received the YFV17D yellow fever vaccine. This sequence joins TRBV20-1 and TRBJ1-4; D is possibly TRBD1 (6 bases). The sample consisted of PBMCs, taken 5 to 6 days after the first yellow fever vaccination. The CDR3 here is CSARDTGRGYEKLFF. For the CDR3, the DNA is TGCAGTGCTAGAGATACAGGGAGGGGATATGAAAAACTGTTTTTT.